The 22 T cell receptor beta chains presented below share a single source sample, sequenced in a study of T cells in Graves' hyperthyroidism and ophthalmopathy. Regions amplified from RNA transcripts were the TCR beta CDR3 regions. Using the HTBI primer set, a first-round RT-PCR was run on the TCR CDR3. TCRdb fed the multiplex PCR reads into MiXCR, producing one record per CDR3 protein. The sample has over 350,000 distinct CDR3 sequences, approximately 17% seen once. The specimen sequenced was blood. The receptors were sampled from a man aged 18 to 30 with Graves' ophthalmopathy.

The V call is TRBV27, the J call TRBJ2-1, with D possibly matching TRBD1 (6 bases). Germline-derived CDR1 and CDR2 are MNHEY and SMNVEV (reference sequence). This CDR3 is 13 amino acids long. V lost 5 bases, J lost 5 bases, and 10 bases lay in between. The CDR3 nucleotides are TGTGCCAGCAGTGGGGGACAACACAATGAGCAGTTCTTC. Protein: CASSGGQHNEQFF.

The rearrangement uses TRBV5-1 and TRBJ2-1; D call uncertain. This CDR3 region has 14 residues. CDR1 SGHRS and CDR2 YFSETQ come from the germline V gene. Trimming shortened V by 2 bases and J by 5 bases, and 11 bases separated the two germline ends. In DNA, the CDR3 is TGCGCCAGCAGCTTACCAACACACCACAATGAGCAGTTCTTC. It is translated as CASSLPTHHNEQFF.

The gene calls are TRBV29-1 and TRBJ1-1; D ambiguous. With 6 bases removed from V and 0 bases from J, the gap between germline ends came to 8 bases. CDR3 length equals 12 residues. CDR1 is SQVTM, CDR2 ANQGSEA, per germline. The CDR3 region is CSVVDMNTEAFF. CDR3 nucleotide sequence: TGCAGCGTGGTTGACATGAACACTGAAGCTTTCTTT.

The V call is TRBV7-8, the J call TRBJ2-4; tentative D call: TRBD1 (6 bases). This CDR3 is built from 18 residues. CDR1 and CDR2 (germline): SGHVS, FQNEAQ. Trimming removed 2 bases from V and 1 base from J, with 18 bases in between. CDR3 amino acids: CASSLYRTDDRAKNIQYF. In nucleotides, the CDR3 is TGTGCCAGCAGCTTATATCGGACAGACGACAGGGCCAAAAACATTCAGTACTTC. The variable domain in full, completed from reference TRBV7-8 and TRBJ2-4, reads GAGVSQSPRYKVAKRGQDVALRCDPISGHVSLFWYQQALGQGPEFLTYFQNEAQLDKSGLPSDRFFAERPEGSVSTLKIQRTQQEDSAVYLCASSLYRTDDRAKNIQYFGAGTRLSVL.

The V call is TRBV2, the J call TRBJ2-1; D call uncertain. Germline CDR1 SNHLY, CDR2 FYNNEI. V gave up 6 bases and J gave up 12 bases, with 9 bases separating them. There are 10 residues in the CDR3. CDR3 residues: CASRPPGQFF. In DNA, the CDR3 is TGTGCCAGCAGGCCCCCGGGGCAGTTCTTC.

This clonotype was detected ten times or more. The chain combines TRBV7-8 with TRBJ2-1, with 12 bases matching TRBD2. Trimming removed 3 bases from V and 8 bases from J; junction bases left unmatched: 11. This CDR3 spans 17 amino acids. Germline CDR1 and CDR2: SGHVS and FQNEAQ. The CDR3: CASSFPPSGGAWDEQFF. In nucleotides, the CDR3 is TGTGCCAGCAGCTTCCCTCCTAGCGGGGGGGCCTGGGATGAGCAGTTCTTC.

This clonotype was seen ten or more times. The chain carries TRBV27 and TRBJ1-5, with D tentatively TRBD1 (5 bases). CDR3 length: 14 amino acids. Deletions cut 5 bases from V and 3 bases from J, with 11 bases between. The germline V gene encodes CDR1 MNHEY and CDR2 SMNVEV (reference sequence). DNA for the CDR3: TGTGCCAGCAGTGGGGGTCACCTCAATCAGCCCCAGCATTTT. Its protein is CASSGGHLNQPQHF.

This clonotype appeared a few times. The rearrangement joins TRBV6-1 to TRBJ1-1; D unclear. Trimming pared 6 bases from V and 6 bases from J, leaving 14 bases between. Germline CDR1 reads MNHNS; CDR2 reads SASEGT. This CDR3 is built from 13 residues. The CDR3 DNA reads TGTGCCAGCAGGTTAGGACTCTCGGCTGAAGCTTTCTTT. Its protein is CASRLGLSAEAFF.

This clonotype appeared a few times. CDR3 amino acids: CASSENGGGLTEAFF. The CDR3 bases are TGTGCCAGCAGTGAAAACGGGGGAGGGCTTACTGAAGCTTTCTTT. This chain links TRBV6-1 with TRBJ1-1; D perhaps matches TRBD1 (5 bases). The germline V and J ends were trimmed by 2 bases and 5 bases, with 15 bases remaining between them. The germline CDR1 and CDR2 sequences are MNHNS and SASEGT. The CDR3 length is 15 residues.

This clonotype was counted at least ten times. This chain uses TRBV2 with TRBJ1-5, with D perhaps TRBD1 (6 bases). In germline, CDR1 is SNHLY, CDR2 FYNNEI. V was cut by 5 bases and J by 4 bases, with 15 bases left in between. The CDR3 length is 15 residues. As DNA, the CDR3 is TGTGCCAGCAGTCTACAGGGATTAGAAAATCAGCCCCAGCATTTT. Residues: CASSLQGLENQPQHF. Full variable domain (remainder filled in from reference TRBV2 and TRBJ1-5): EPEVTQTPSHQVTQMGQEVILRCVPISNHLYFYWYRQILGQKVEFLVSFYNNEISEKSEIFDDQFSVERPDGSNFTLKIRSTKLEDSAMYFCASSLQGLENQPQHFGDGTRLSIL.

The chain joins TRBV10-3 to TRBJ2-3; D ambiguous. The germline V gene encodes CDR1 ENHRY and CDR2 SYGVKD. Trimming stripped 8 bases from V and 0 bases from J, with 15 bases between. This CDR3 contains 15 residues. The CDR3 DNA is TGTGCCATCGGTCCACCAACGTATAGCACAGATACGCAGTATTTT. The encoded protein is CAIGPPTYSTDTQYF.

This clonotype was observed a handful of times. The chain is built from TRBV6-1 and TRBJ1-5; D is ambiguous. Germline CDR1 is MNHNS and CDR2 is SASEGT. The CDR3 is 15 amino acids. Deletions cut 5 bases from V and 0 bases from J, with 11 bases between. The CDR3 sequence is CASSPSVFSNQPQHF. The CDR3, as DNA: TGTGCCAGCAGTCCCTCTGTCTTTAGCAATCAGCCCCAGCATTTT.

This clonotype was picked up a small number of times. The J gene is TRBJ2-2, the V gene TRBV7-3, with a possible D match to TRBD2 (7 bases). CDR3 size: 16 residues. Germline V gene data show CDR1 as SGHTA and CDR2 as FQGTGA. Trimming removed 7 bases at V and 0 bases at J, with 15 bases between. As DNA, the CDR3 is TGTGCCAGCAAAAGGGAGGGGGGGGCGAACACCGGGGAGCTGTTTTTT. Its protein is CASKREGGANTGELFF.

This clonotype was counted many times. The V call is TRBV12-3 or TRBV12-4, the J call TRBJ2-7; weak D call: TRBD1 (5 bases). Trimming took 8 bases from V and 1 from J, leaving 15 bases between them. The CDR3 covers 14 residues. The CDR3 sequence: CASGPTGKSYEQYF. The CDR3 coding sequence is TGTGCCAGCGGCCCCACAGGAAAGTCCTACGAGCAGTACTTC.

CDR3 nucleotides: TGCAGTGCCCCCACCCCGAGTAGCAATCAGCCCCAGCATTTT. It codes for CSAPTPSSNQPQHF. This sequence joins TRBV20-1 and TRBJ1-5; D ambiguous. The V end lost 6 bases, the J end lost 0 bases, and 12 bases lay between the germline ends. Germline loops: CDR1 DFQATT, CDR2 SNEGSKA (reference sequence). This CDR3 has 14 residues.

The chain links TRBV15 to TRBJ2-3; 10 bases align to TRBD1. The CDR3 has 16 amino acids. After removal of 3 bases from V and 5 bases from J, the junction contained 8 bases not matched to a gene. Germline CDR1 reads LNHNV; CDR2 reads YYDKDF (reference sequence). CDR3 DNA: TGTGCCACCAGCAGTGGCGGACAGGGGGAAGTAGATACGCAGTATTTT. It codes for CATSSGGQGEVDTQYF. Full variable domain (rest looked up from reference TRBV15 and TRBJ2-3): DAMVIQNPRYQVTQFGKPVTLSCSQTLNHNVMYWYQQKSSQAPKLLFHYYDKDFNNEADTPDNFQSRRPNTSFCFLDIRSPGLGDTAMYLCATSSGGQGEVDTQYFGPGTRLTVL.

As to this clonotype: One end of the junction fails to match germline, which may point to a read error. The chain has TRBV12-3 or TRBV12-4 and TRBJ1-1; D is perhaps TRBD1 (5 bases). There are 15 residues in the CDR3. CDR3 bases: TGTGCCAGCAGTTTGGGTCGGGGCGTGGACACTAAAGCTTTCTTT. Its translation is CASSLGRGVDTKAFF.

The chain couples TRBV2 to TRBJ2-3, with 13 positions matching TRBD2. Germline V lookup: CDR1 SNHLY, CDR2 FYNNEI. Trimming removed 5 bases from V and 3 bases from J; junction bases left unmatched: 5. This CDR3 contains 16 residues. The chain's CDR3 is CASSRTSGGYTDTQYF. The CDR3 DNA reads TGTGCCAGCAGTCGGACTAGCGGGGGATATACAGATACGCAGTATTTT.

Remarks on this clonotype: This sequence may be a read error, since a much larger clone differs from it by one base. This rearrangement joins TRBV12-3 or TRBV12-4 to TRBJ1-6; D is perhaps TRBD1 (5 bases). The CDR3 is made up of 15 amino acids. In DNA, the CDR3 is TGTGCCAGCAGGTTAGGACAAGGGGATAATTCACCCCTCCGCTTT. This translates into CASRLGQGDNSPLRF.

This clonotype appeared once. This chain uses TRBV6-9 with TRBJ2-1; 12 nucleotides agree with TRBD2. Germline V gene lookup returns CDR1 MNHGY and CDR2 SVAAGI. Trimming cost V 3 bases and J 9 bases; bases outside gene matches: 18. This CDR3 spans 19 amino acids. The CDR3 loop reads CASSYAKSTLAGGHSEQFF. In nucleotides, the CDR3 is TGTGCCAGCAGTTACGCCAAGTCGACGCTAGCGGGAGGGCACAGTGAGCAGTTCTTC.

This clonotype was recorded many times. V gene TRBV27 combines with J gene TRBJ1-1; D call uncertain. CDR3 length equals 15 residues. Germline CDR1 and CDR2: MNHEY and SMNVEV (reference sequence). Trimming took 2 bases from V and 0 from J, leaving 10 bases between them. This CDR3 is CASSLKERMNTEAFF. The CDR3 coding sequence is TGTGCCAGCAGTTTAAAAGAGAGAATGAACACTGAAGCTTTCTTT.

The chain recombines TRBV19 with TRBJ2-7, with D maybe TRBD1 (6 bases). V was clipped by 8 bases and J by 9 bases, with 23 bases between them. The CDR3 has 14 residues. Germline V lookup: CDR1 LNHDA, CDR2 SQIVND (reference sequence). The DNA of the CDR3 is TGTGCCAGTCCTGGTTCAGGGGCTTCACCTGGGCAGTACTTC. The encoded protein is CASPGSGASPGQYF.